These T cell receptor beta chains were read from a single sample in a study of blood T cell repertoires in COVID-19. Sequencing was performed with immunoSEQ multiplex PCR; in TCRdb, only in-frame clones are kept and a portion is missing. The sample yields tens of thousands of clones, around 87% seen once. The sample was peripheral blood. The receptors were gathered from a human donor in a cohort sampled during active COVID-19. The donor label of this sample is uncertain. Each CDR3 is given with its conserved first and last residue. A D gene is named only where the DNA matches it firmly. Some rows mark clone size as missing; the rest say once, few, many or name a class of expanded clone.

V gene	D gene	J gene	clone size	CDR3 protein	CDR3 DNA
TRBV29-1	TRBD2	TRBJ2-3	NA	CSVEAGGSDTQYF	TGCAGCGTTGAAGCGGGGGGGTCAGATACGCAGTATTTT
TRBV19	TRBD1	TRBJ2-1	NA	CASSPRTGGHSYNEQFF	TGTGCCAGTAGTCCACGGACAGGGGGCCACTCCTACAATGAGCAGTTCTTC
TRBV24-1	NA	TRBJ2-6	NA	CATSLSGANVLTF	TGTGCCACGAGCCTCTCTGGGGCCAACGTCCTGACTTTC
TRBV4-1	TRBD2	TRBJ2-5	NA	CASSQGRTSGMKAQYF	TGCGCCAGCAGCCAAGGGAGGACTAGCGGGATGAAGGCCCAGTACTTC
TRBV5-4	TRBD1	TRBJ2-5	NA	CASSSTGTGEGETQYF	TGTGCCAGCAGCTCGACCGGGACAGGGGAGGGAGAGACCCAGTACTTC
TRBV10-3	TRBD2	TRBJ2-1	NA	CAISEPAAAGGINEQFF	TGTGCCATCAGTGAGCCCGCCGCGGCGGGAGGGATCAATGAGCAGTTCTTC
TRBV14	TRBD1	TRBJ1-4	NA	CASSRRQGTNEKLFF	TGTGCCAGCAGCCGGAGACAGGGCACAAATGAAAAACTGTTTTTT
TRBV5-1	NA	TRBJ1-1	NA	CASSLRPGGTEAFF	TGCGCCAGCAGCCTCCGCCCCGGGGGCACTGAAGCTTTCTTT
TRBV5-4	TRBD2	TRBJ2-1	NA	CASSLGTSGRGEQFF	TGTGCCAGCAGCTTGGGGACTAGCGGGAGGGGTGAGCAGTTCTTC
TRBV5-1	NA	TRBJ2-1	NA	CASSQRGAENEQFF	TGCGCCAGCAGCCAAAGGGGCGCGGAGAATGAGCAGTTCTTC
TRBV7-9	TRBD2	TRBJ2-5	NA	CASSPGTSGQETQYF	TGTGCCAGCAGCCCTGGGACTAGCGGCCAAGAGACCCAGTACTTC
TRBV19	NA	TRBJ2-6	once	CASSPLRDRGVYSGANVLTF	TGTGCCAGTAGTCCCTTACGCGACAGAGGTGTCTACTCTGGGGCCAACGTCCTGACTTTC
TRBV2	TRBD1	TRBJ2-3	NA	CASRYARQGRTDTQYF	TGTGCCAGCAGGTACGCTCGACAGGGGAGAACAGATACGCAGTATTTT
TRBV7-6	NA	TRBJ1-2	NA	CASSLGGSGDYGYTF	TGTGCCAGCAGCTTAGGCGGATCCGGGGACTATGGCTACACCTTC
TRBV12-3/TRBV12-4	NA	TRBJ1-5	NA	CASSPGGRPQHF	TGTGCCAGCAGCCCCGGGGGACGGCCCCAGCATTTT
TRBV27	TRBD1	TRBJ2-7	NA	CASSPFQGAQEQYF	TGTGCCAGCAGTCCTTTCCAGGGGGCGCAGGAGCAGTACTTC
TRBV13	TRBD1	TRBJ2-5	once	CASSQGTGRGETQYF	TGTGCCAGCAGCCAAGGGACAGGGAGAGGAGAGACCCAGTACTTC